This T cell receptor beta chain was sequenced in a study of T cell changes during pregnancy in multiple sclerosis. J lost 6 bases, V lost 6 bases, and 5 bases had no gene match. The CDR3 runs to 13 residues. The germline V gene has CDR1 SQVTM and CDR2 ANQGSEA. Produced via immunoSEQ multiplex PCR; TCRdb's table is partial and in-frame only. The sample consists of about 40,000 clones, roughly nine tenths of them appearing once. Sequenced here: CD4+ T cells from peripheral blood mononuclear cells, sampled in the first trimester of pregnancy. The rearrangement links TRBV29-1 to TRBJ2-2; TRBD1 aligns across 9 bases. The clonotype was recovered from a female donor with multiple sclerosis, enrolled in a pregnancy study. CDR3 in amino acids: CSVWTGDAGELFF. The CDR3 coding sequence is TGCAGCGTCTGGACAGGGGACGCCGGGGAGCTGTTTTTT.